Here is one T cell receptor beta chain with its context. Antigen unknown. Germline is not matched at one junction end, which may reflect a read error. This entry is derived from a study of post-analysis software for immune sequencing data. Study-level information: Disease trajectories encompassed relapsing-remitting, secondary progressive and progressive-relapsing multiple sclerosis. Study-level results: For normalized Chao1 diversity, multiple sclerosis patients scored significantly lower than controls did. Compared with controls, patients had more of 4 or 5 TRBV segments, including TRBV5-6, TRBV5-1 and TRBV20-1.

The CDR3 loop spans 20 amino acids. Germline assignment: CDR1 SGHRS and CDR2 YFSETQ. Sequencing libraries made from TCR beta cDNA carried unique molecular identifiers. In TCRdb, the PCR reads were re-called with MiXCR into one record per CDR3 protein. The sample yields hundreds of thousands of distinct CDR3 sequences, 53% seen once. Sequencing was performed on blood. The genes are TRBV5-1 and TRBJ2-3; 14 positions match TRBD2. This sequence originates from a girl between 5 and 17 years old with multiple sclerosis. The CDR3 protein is CASSTAGTSGRITSTDTRYF. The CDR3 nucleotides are TGCGCCAGCAGCACTGCCGGGACTAGCGGGAGAATAACTAGCACAGATACGCGGTATTTT.